The 19 T cell receptor beta chains below come from one sample, sequenced in a study of T cell repertoires in cytomegalovirus infection. TCRdb re-called the reads through MiXCR, storing one row per CDR3 protein. Seen here are fewer than 300,000 distinct CDR3 sequences, 20% to 30% observed once, and the top ten hold approximately 15%. The sample was PBMCs. All receptors come from a human donor in good health (CMV status not recorded). Some clones in this sample may be carry-over from other donors' samples.

This clonotype showed up just once. V and J are TRBV7-8 and TRBJ1-1; 8 positions agree with TRBD1. V lost 4 bases to trimming and J lost 8 bases; unmatched junction nucleotides: 9. CDR1 SGHVS and CDR2 FQNEAQ come from the germline V gene. The CDR3 sequence is 14 residues long. This CDR3 is CASSSGQGSGEAFF. The CDR3 DNA follows: TGTGCCAGCAGCTCCGGACAGGGTTCAGGAGAAGCTTTCTTT.

This clonotype was observed a handful of times. The chain has TRBV6-1 and TRBJ1-5, with D tentatively TRBD1 (6 bases). Germline V gene data show CDR1 as MNHNS and CDR2 as SASEGT. V was pared by 5 bases and J by 6 bases, with 17 bases between. The CDR3 runs to 15 residues. DNA of the CDR3: TGTGCCAGCAGTCCCGGGGGGGGCGCGACTCAGCCCCAGCATTTT. It encodes CASSPGGGATQPQHF.

Worth noting for this clonotype: A much larger clone is a single base away; this may be a read error. The V and J genes are TRBV11-2 and TRBJ2-5; tentatively, D is TRBD2 (6 bases). Germline CDR1 SGHAT, CDR2 FQNNGV. V shed 3 bases and J shed 3 bases, with 8 bases lying between them. This CDR3 comprises 13 residues. CDR3 nucleotide sequence: TGTGCCAGCAGCTTTTGGGGGGAAGAGACCCAGTACTTC. Translated: CASSFWGEETQYF.

This clonotype has just one count. V gene TRBV28 combines with J gene TRBJ2-5, with D perhaps matching TRBD1 or TRBD2 (7 bases each). Trimming left V 3 bases short and J 0 bases short, with 11 bases between. Germline V CDR1 and CDR2: MDHEN, SYDVKM. This CDR3 has 15 amino acids. The CDR3 sequence is CASSLTGRDQETQYF. CDR3 nucleotide sequence: TGTGCCAGCAGTTTGACAGGGAGGGACCAAGAGACCCAGTACTTC.

The chain couples TRBV2 to TRBJ2-7; D remains ambiguous. Germline lookup yields CDR1 SNHLY and CDR2 FYNNEI. This CDR3 comprises 13 residues. Trimming cost V 4 bases and J 7 bases, with 14 bases left between them. DNA for the CDR3: TGTGCCAGCAGTGCTCCCTTCGAGCAAGAGCAGTACTTC. Translation: CASSAPFEQEQYF.

This clonotype was recorded at least ten times. This sequence joins TRBV12-3 or TRBV12-4 and TRBJ2-5, with D hard to call. V gave up 5 bases and J gave up 5 bases, with 18 bases separating them. This CDR3 has 15 residues. In nucleotides, the CDR3 is TGTGCCAGCAGTCCCCCGGGCCGACCCGGGGAGACCCAGTACTTC. It is translated as CASSPPGRPGETQYF.

This clonotype came up many times. The chain carries TRBV7-2 and TRBJ2-3; no clear D gene. The CDR3 spans 13 residues. Trimming shortened V by 2 bases and J by 4 bases, and 7 bases separated the two germline ends. Looked up from germline, CDR1 is SGHTA and CDR2 is FQGNSA. The CDR3 protein is CASSLNVADTQYF. The CDR3 DNA reads as TGTGCCAGCAGCTTAAACGTCGCAGATACGCAGTATTTT.

This clonotype has a handful of counts. The rearrangement uses TRBV12-5 and TRBJ1-3; D possibly corresponds to TRBD1 (6 bases). Between the trimmed V and J ends, which lost 4 bases and 0 bases, there was a span of 13 bases. The germline V gene encodes CDR1 LGHNT and CDR2 FRNRAP. The CDR3 runs to 16 residues. CDR3 nucleotide sequence: TGTGCTAGTGGTTGGACGACAGGTCTCTCTGGAAACACCATATATTTT. This codes for CASGWTTGLSGNTIYF.

This clonotype was recorded a few times. The chain recombines TRBV6-6 with TRBJ2-1, with D possibly being TRBD1 (6 bases). This CDR3 has 14 residues. Per germline, CDR1 MNHNY and CDR2 SVGAGI (reference sequence). Trimming removed 1 base at V and 7 bases at J, with 11 bases between. This chain's CDR3 is CASSYLGQQNEQFF. Written as DNA, the CDR3 is TGTGCCAGCAGTTACTTAGGACAGCAAAATGAGCAGTTCTTC.

This clonotype was observed many times. CDR3 sequence reads: CASSYSETGEQFF. In nucleotides, the CDR3 is TGTGCCAGCAGTTACAGTGAGACAGGTGAGCAGTTCTTC. The chain links TRBV6-2 or TRBV6-3 to TRBJ2-1, with TRBD1 as a possible D gene (6 bases). From germline, CDR1 is MNHEY and CDR2 SVGEGT. V lost 2 bases to trimming and J lost 9 bases, with 11 bases between them. The CDR3 is 13 residues long.

In its sample, this clonotype was seen a few times. The rearrangement uses TRBV19 and TRBJ1-1; a possible D gene is TRBD1 (5 bases). The CDR3 runs 15 residues. CDR1 and CDR2 from the germline V gene are LNHDA and SQIVND (reference sequence). Trimming took off 4 bases at V and 10 bases at J, with 22 bases between the two ends. The CDR3 DNA follows: TGTGCCAGTAGTAGCGCGGAGGCAGGGCGCTTTATAGCTTTCTTT. It translates to CASSSAEAGRFIAFF.

This clonotype has ten or more counts. The chain couples TRBV28 to TRBJ1-3, with D possibly being TRBD1 (6 bases). V gave up 6 bases and J gave up 13 bases, with 22 bases separating them. The CDR3 consists of 14 residues. Germline CDR1 reads MDHEN; CDR2 reads SYDVKM. The CDR3 region is CASRTLGEGTTIYF. In DNA form, the CDR3 reads TGTGCCAGCAGAACTTTAGGGGAGGGGACAACGATATATTTT.

The chain has TRBV7-9 and TRBJ2-1; D is possibly TRBD1 or TRBD2 (5 bases each). Germline V gene sequence: CDR1 SEHNR, CDR2 FQNEAQ (reference sequence). V was cut by 5 bases and J by 4 bases, with 15 bases left in between. The CDR3 totals 15 residues. The CDR3 DNA sequence: TGTGCCAGCAGCCCGGGACGGAGAGGTTACAATGAGCAGTTCTTC. Protein product: CASSPGRRGYNEQFF.

In its sample, this clonotype was seen many times. The J gene is TRBJ2-1, the V gene TRBV11-2, with a tentative D call TRBD1 (5 bases). Per the germline V gene, CDR1 is SGHAT and CDR2 is FQNNGV. Trimming removed 3 bases at V and 2 bases at J, with 11 bases between. The CDR3 extends over 15 amino acids. CDR3 amino acids: CASSFRDSTYNEQFF. As DNA, the CDR3 is TGTGCCAGCAGCTTCCGCGACAGTACCTACAATGAGCAGTTCTTC.

The chain uses TRBV18 and TRBJ2-2; TRBD1 matches at 8 bases. The junction had 11 bases not matched to a gene; V was cut back by 2 bases and J by 3 bases. The CDR3 spans 18 residues. Looked up from germline, CDR1 is KGHSH and CDR2 is LQKENI. CDR3 region: CASSPFIGLTGDTGELFF. The DNA for the CDR3 is TGTGCCAGCTCACCATTCATAGGCCTGACAGGGGACACCGGGGAGCTGTTTTTT.

The rearrangement links TRBV11-3 to TRBJ2-1; tentatively, D is TRBD1 or TRBD2 (6 bases each). Trimming stripped 5 bases from V and 8 bases from J, with 22 bases between. CDR3 size: 16 residues. Per the germline V gene, CDR1 is SGHNT and CDR2 is YENEEA. In DNA, the CDR3 is TGTGCCAGCAGCCCGAGACTAGTGGGGGCCGAGGATGAGCAGTTCTTC. Translated, it gives CASSPRLVGAEDEQFF.

V gene TRBV28 combines with J gene TRBJ1-5, with a weak D call TRBD1 (5 bases). CDR1 and CDR2 from the germline V gene are MDHEN and SYDVKM. V lost 5 bases to trimming and J lost 8 bases, with 16 bases between them. The CDR3 spans 14 residues. The CDR3 here is CASSRLGDREPQHF. The CDR3 DNA is TGTGCCAGCAGTAGATTGGGGGATAGGGAGCCCCAGCATTTT.

The chain recombines TRBV7-2 with TRBJ2-4; 10 bases are shared with TRBD1. Germline CDR1 SGHTA, CDR2 FQGNSA. The CDR3 totals 17 residues. V shed 0 bases and J 8 bases; nucleotides not matched to a gene: 10. The CDR3 DNA reads TGTGCCAGCAGCTTAGCCGGGACAGGGGATCCCTGGGACATTCAGTACTTC. Its translation is CASSLAGTGDPWDIQYF.

The chain joins TRBV6-2 or TRBV6-3 to TRBJ2-1; TRBD2 matches at 9 bases. Per the germline V gene, CDR1 is MNHEY and CDR2 is SVGEGT. The CDR3 is 14 amino acids. Losses at the gene ends were 6 bases for V and 6 bases for J; bases not matched to a gene: 6. CDR3: CASRRGGALNEQFF. CDR3 sequence (DNA): TGTGCCAGCAGGCGCGGGGGGGCCCTCAATGAGCAGTTCTTC.